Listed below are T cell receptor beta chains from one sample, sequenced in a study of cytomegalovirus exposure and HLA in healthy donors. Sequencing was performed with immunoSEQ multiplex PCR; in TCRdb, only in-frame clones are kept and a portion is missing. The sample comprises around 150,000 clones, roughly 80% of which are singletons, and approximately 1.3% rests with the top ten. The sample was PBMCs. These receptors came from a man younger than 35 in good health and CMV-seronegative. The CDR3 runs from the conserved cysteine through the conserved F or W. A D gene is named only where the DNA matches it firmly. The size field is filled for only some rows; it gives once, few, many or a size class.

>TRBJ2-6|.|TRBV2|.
CASRAGTRGSPGANVLTF
TGTGCCAGCAGGGCCGGGACAAGGGGTTCCCCTGGGGCCAACGTCCTGACTTTC
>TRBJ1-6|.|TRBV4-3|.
CASSQGTANTPLHF
TGCGCCAGCAGCCAAGGAACCGCGAATACACCCCTCCACTTT
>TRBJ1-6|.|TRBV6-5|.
CASSPRTGRDSPLHF
TGTGCCAGCAGTCCTAGGACTGGCCGAGATTCACCCCTCCACTTT
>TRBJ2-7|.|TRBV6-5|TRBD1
CASRQDRGPYYEQYF
TGTGCCAGCAGACAGGACAGGGGCCCTTACTACGAGCAGTACTTC
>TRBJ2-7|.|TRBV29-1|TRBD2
CSVVLGGAYEQYF
TGCAGCGTAGTCCTCGGGGGGGCCTACGAGCAGTACTTC
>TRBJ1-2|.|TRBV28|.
CASSSATRYGYTF
TGTGCCAGCAGTTCCGCGACACGCTATGGCTACACCTTC
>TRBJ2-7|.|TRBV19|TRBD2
CASSIDIAGGDSYEQYF
TGTGCCAGTAGTATCGATATAGCGGGAGGTGACTCCTACGAGCAGTACTTC
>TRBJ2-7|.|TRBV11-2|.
CASSLEEGGRYEQYF
TGTGCCAGCAGCTTAGAAGAGGGGGGGAGGTACGAGCAGTACTTC
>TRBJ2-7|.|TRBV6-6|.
CASSTDSAYEQYF
TGTGCCAGCAGTACCGACAGTGCCTACGAGCAGTACTTC
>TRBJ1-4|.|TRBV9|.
CASSVGEQANEKLFF
TGTGCCAGCAGCGTAGGGGAACAGGCTAATGAAAAACTGTTTTTT
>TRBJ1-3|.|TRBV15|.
CATSRAEMKNTIYF
TGTGCCACCAGCCGAGCAGAAATGAAAAACACCATATATTTT
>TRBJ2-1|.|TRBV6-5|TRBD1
CASSYDRGSSYNEQFF
TGTGCCAGCAGTTACGACAGGGGGAGCTCCTACAATGAGCAGTTCTTC
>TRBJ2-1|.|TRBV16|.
CASSQSGIRRRVGYNEQFF
TGTGCCAGCAGCCAATCAGGTATTAGGCGGAGGGTTGGCTACAATGAGCAGTTCTTC
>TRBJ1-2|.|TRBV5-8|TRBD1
CASSLAESGGSGYTF
TGTGCCAGCAGCTTGGCGGAATCAGGGGGCAGTGGCTACACCTTC
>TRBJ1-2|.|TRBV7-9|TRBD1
CSSSFDRGGYTF
TGTTCCAGCAGCTTCGACAGGGGTGGCTACACCTTC
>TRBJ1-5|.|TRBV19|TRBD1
CASSTQGAGNQPQHF
TGTGCCAGTAGTACCCAGGGGGCGGGGAATCAGCCCCAGCATTTT
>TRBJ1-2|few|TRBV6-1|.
CASSEVDYTNYGYTF
TGTGCCAGCAGTGAAGTTGATTACACTAACTATGGCTACACCTTC
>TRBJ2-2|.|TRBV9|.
CASSVLESGELFF
TGTGCCAGCAGCGTGCTGGAGTCCGGGGAGCTGTTTTTT
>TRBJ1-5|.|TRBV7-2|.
CASSLVSSLNQPQHF
TGTGCCAGCAGCTTAGTGTCGTCCCTCAATCAGCCCCAGCATTTT
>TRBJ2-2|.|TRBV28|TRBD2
CASSLLTSVNAGELFF
TGTGCCAGCAGCTTATTGACTAGCGTAAATGCCGGGGAGCTGTTTTTT
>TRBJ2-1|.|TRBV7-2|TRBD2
CASRMEREVANEQFF
TGTGCCAGCAGGATGGAGCGGGAGGTTGCCAATGAGCAGTTCTTC
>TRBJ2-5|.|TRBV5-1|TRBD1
CASSLAAGGAPETQYF
TGCGCCAGCAGCTTGGCGGCAGGGGGCGCACCAGAGACCCAGTACTTC